The present T cell receptor beta chain was sequenced within a study of blood T cell repertoires in COVID-19. Study overall: COVID-19 samples from acute and convalescent phases originated in the United States, Italy and Spain. PBMCs, B-cell-depleted T cells, or T cells were the source of the cDNA or gDNA that made up the material.

The germline V gene encodes CDR1 SGHTA and CDR2 FQGNSA. The CDR3 loop spans 14 amino acids. Between the trimmed V and J ends, which lost 2 bases and 8 bases, there was a span of 12 bases. Methods used by the authors: Reference gene primer amplification gave nucleated cell count estimates. Data came from immunoSEQ multiplex PCR; TCRdb stores just in-frame clones and leaves some out. The DNA was the basis for D and trimming; V, J and clone size are from that table. The sample consists of about 140,000 clones, 85% to 90% of them appearing once. This sequence joins TRBV7-2 and TRBJ2-2, with D hard to call. This sequence originates from a woman aged 50 to 65 with active or convalescent COVID-19. The sample was peripheral blood. The CDR3 nucleotides read TGTGCCAGCAGCTTATTAGCTGTCGCGGGGGAGCTGTTTTTT. This codes for CASSLLAVAGELFF. Variable domain in full (rest from reference TRBV7-2 and TRBJ2-2): GAGVSQSPSNKVTEKGKDVELRCDPISGHTALYWYRQSLGQGLEFLIYFQGNSAPDKSGLPSDRFSAERTGGSVSTLTIQRTQQEDSAVYLCASSLLAVAGELFFGEGSRLTVL.